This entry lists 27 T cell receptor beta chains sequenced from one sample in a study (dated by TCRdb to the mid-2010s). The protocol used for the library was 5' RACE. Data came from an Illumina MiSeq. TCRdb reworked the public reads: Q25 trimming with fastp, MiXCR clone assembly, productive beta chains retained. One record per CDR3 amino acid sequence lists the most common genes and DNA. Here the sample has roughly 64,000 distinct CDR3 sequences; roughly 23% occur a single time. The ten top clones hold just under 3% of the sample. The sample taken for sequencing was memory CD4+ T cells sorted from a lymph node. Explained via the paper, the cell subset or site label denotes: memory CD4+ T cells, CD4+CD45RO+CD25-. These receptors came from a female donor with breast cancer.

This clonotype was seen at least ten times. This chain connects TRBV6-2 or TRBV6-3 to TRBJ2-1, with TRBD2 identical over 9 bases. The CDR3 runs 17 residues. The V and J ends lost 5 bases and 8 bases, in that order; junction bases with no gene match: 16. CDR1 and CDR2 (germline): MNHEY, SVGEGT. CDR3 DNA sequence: TGTGCCAGCAGTCCCGTGGGACTAGCCTCCACGGGGTATGAGCAGTTCTTC. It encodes CASSPVGLASTGYEQFF.

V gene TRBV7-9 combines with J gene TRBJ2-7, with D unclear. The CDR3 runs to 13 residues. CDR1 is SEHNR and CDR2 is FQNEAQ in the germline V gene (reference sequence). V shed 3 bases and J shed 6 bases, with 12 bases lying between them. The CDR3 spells CASSFSQSSEQYF. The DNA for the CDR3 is TGTGCCAGCAGCTTTTCTCAGTCCAGCGAGCAGTACTTC.

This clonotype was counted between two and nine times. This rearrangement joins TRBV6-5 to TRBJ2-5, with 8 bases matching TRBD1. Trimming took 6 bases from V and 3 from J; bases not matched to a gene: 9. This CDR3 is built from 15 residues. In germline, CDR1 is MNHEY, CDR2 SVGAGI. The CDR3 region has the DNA TGTGCCAGCAGGTTGCAGGGGGCTGGGGAAGAGACCCAGTACTTC. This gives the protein CASRLQGAGEETQYF.

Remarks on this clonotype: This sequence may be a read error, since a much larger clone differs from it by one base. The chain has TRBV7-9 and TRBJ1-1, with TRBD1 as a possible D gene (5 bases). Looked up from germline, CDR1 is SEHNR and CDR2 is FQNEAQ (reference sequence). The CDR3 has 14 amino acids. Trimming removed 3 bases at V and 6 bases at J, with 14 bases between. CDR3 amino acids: CASSLGTVGPEAFF. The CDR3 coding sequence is TGTGCCAGCAGCTTGGGGACGGTCGGGCCTGAAGCTTTCTTT.

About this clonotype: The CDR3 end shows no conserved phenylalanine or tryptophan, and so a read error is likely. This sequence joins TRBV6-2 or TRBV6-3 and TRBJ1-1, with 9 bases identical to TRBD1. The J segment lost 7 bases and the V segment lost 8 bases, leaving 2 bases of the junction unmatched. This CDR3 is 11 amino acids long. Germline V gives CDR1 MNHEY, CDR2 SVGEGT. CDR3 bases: TGTGCCAGCGGGGGACAGGGTGAAGCTTTCGTT. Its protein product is CASGGQGEAFV.

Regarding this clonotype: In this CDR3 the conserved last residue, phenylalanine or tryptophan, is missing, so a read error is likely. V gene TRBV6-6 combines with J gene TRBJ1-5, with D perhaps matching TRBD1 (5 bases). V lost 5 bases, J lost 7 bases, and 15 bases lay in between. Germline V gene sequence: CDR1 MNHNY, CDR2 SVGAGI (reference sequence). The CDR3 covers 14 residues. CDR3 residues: CASSTPGGGQPQHS. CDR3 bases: TGTGCCAGCAGTACCCCTGGGGGGGGGCAGCCCCAGCATTCT.

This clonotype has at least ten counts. The CDR3 bases are TGTGCCAGCAGCGGCTTTCGGGGAGTAGCTTTCTTT. It codes for CASSGFRGVAFF. The chain recombines TRBV7-2 with TRBJ1-1; D call uncertain. Germline CDR1 SGHTA, CDR2 FQGNSA. Trimming took 5 bases from V and 10 from J, leaving 14 bases between them. The CDR3 length is 12 residues.

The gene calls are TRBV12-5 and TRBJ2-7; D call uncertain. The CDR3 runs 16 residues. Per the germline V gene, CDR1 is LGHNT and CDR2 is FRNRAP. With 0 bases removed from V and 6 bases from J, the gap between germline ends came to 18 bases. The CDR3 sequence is CASGLVLGITSAEQYF. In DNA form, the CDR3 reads TGTGCTAGTGGTTTGGTATTGGGGATTACGTCTGCCGAGCAGTACTTC.

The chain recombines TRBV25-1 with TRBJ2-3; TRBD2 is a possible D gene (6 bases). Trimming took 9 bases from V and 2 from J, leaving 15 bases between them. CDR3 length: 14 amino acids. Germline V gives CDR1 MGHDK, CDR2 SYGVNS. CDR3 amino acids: CASPEWRDTDTQYF. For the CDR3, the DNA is TGTGCCAGTCCCGAGTGGCGGGACACAGATACGCAGTATTTT.

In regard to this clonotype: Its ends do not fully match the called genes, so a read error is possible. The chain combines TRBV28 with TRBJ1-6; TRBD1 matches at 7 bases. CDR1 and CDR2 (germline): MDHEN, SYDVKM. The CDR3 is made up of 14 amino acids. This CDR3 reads CASSLGTATKRVDF. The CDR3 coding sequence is TGTGCCAGTAGTTTGGGGACAGCAACAAAAAGGGTGGACTTT.

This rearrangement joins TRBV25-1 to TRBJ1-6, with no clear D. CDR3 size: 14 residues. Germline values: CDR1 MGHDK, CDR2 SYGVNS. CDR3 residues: CATDGSSYNSPLHF. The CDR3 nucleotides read TGTGCTACGGATGGCAGCTCCTATAATTCACCCCTCCACTTT.

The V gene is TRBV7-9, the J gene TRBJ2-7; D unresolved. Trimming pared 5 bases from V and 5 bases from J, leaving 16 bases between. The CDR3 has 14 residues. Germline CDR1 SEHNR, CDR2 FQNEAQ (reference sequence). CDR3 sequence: CASSVSVSWDEQYF. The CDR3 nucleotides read TGTGCCAGCAGCGTGAGTGTTAGCTGGGACGAGCAGTACTTC.

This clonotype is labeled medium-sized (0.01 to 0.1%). In nucleotides, the CDR3 is TGTGCCAGCAGTTTTACTAGCAATCAGCCCCAGCATTTT. This translates into CASSFTSNQPQHF. This chain joins TRBV6-2 or TRBV6-3 and TRBJ1-5; no definite D call. In germline, CDR1 is MNHEY, CDR2 SVGEGT. The CDR3 covers 13 residues. Trimming stripped 4 bases from V and 0 bases from J, with 4 bases between.

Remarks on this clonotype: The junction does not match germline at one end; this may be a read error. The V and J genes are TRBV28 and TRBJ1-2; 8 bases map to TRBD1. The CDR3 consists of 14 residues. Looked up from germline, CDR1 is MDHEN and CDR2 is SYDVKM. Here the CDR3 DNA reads TGTACCAGCATCACGGACAGGGCGAGGGGTGGCTACACCTTC. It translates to CTSITDRARGGYTF.

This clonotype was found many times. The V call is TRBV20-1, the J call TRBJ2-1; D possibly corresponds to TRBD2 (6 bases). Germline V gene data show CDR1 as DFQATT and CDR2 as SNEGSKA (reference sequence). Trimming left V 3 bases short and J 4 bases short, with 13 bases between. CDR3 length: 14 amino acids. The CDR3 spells CSASGGSSYNEQFF. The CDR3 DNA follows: TGCAGTGCTAGCGGGGGATCCTCTTACAATGAGCAGTTCTTC.

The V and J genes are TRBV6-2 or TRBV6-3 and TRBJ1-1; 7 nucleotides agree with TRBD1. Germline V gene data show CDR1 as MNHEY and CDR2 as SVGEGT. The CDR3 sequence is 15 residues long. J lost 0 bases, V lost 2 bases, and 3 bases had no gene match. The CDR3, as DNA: TGTGCCAGCAGTTACAGGGGGCAGTTGAACACTGAAGCTTTCTTT. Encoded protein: CASSYRGQLNTEAFF.

The CDR3 protein is CASGRDRGNTIYF. DNA of the CDR3: TGTGCCAGCGGCCGGGACAGGGGAAACACCATATATTTT. This chain joins TRBV14 and TRBJ1-3; 8 bases are a match to TRBD1. The CDR3 spans 13 residues. Germline lookup yields CDR1 SGHDN and CDR2 FVKESK. V shed 8 bases and J 4 bases; nucleotides not matched to a gene: 4. The full variable domain, its missing parts supplied by reference TRBV14 and TRBJ1-3, is EAGVTQFPSHSVIEKGQTVTLRCDPISGHDNLYWYRRVMGKEIKFLLHFVKESKQDESGMPNNRFLAERTGGTYSTLKVQPAELEDSGVYFCASGRDRGNTIYFGEGSWLTVV.

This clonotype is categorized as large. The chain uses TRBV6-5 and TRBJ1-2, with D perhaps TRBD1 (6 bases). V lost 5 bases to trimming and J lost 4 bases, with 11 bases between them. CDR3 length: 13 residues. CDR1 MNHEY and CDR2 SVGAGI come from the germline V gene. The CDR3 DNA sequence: TGTGCCAGCAGTCAAGACAGGATCTATGGCTACACCTTC. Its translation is CASSQDRIYGYTF.

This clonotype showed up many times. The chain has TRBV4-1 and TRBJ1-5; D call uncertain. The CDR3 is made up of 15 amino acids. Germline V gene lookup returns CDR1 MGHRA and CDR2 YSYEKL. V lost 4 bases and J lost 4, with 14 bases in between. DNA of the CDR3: TGCGCCAGCAGCCGACTTGGCGTCCCTAATCAGCCCCAGCATTTT. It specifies CASSRLGVPNQPQHF.

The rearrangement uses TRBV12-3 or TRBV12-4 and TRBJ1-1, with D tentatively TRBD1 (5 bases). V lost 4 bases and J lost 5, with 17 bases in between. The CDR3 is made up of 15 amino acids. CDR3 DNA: TGTGCCAGCAGTTCGCTCACGGGGACGGGTACTGAAGCTTTCTTT. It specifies CASSSLTGTGTEAFF.

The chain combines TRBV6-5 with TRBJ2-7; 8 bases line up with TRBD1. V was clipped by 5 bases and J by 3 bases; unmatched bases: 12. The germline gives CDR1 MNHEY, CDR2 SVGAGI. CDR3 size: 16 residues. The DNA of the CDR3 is TGTGCCAGCAGTCCCACCGGGACAGGATATAACTACGAGCAGTACTTC. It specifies CASSPTGTGYNYEQYF.

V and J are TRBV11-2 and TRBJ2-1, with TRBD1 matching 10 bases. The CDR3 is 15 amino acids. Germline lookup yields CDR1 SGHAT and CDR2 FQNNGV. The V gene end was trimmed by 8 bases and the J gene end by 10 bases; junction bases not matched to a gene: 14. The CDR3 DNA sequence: TGTGCCAGCGTATTCCGGGACAGGGGAGTGGGAGAGCAGTTCTTC. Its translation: CASVFRDRGVGEQFF.

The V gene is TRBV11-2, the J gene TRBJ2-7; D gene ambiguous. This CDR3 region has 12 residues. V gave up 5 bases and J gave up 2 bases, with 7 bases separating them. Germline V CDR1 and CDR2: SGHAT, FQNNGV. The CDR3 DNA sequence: TGTGCCAGCAGCGTAGCCGCCTACGAGCAGTACTTC. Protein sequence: CASSVAAYEQYF. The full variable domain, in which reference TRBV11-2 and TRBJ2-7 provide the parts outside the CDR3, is EAGVAQSPRYKIIEKRQSVAFWCNPISGHATLYWYQQILGQGPKLLIQFQNNGVVDDSQLPKDRFSAERLKGVDSTLKIQPAKLEDSAVYLCASSVAAYEQYFGPGTRLTVT.

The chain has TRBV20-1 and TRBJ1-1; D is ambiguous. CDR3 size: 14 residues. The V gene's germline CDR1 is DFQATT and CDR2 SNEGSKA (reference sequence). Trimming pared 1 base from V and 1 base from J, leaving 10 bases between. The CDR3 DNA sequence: TGCAGTGCTAGAGCCCGAATCAAGAACACTGAAGCTTTCTTT. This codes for CSARARIKNTEAFF.

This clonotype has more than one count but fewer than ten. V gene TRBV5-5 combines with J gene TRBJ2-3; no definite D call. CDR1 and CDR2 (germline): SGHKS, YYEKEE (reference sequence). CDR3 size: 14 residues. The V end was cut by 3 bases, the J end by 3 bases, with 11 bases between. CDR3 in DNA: TGTGCCAGCAGCTGGCGACGGATAACAGATACGCAGTATTTT. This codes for CASSWRRITDTQYF.

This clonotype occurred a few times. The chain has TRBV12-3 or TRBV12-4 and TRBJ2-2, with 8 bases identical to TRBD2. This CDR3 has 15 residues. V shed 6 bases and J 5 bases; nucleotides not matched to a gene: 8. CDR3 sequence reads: CASSPGLEVTGELFF. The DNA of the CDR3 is TGTGCCAGCAGCCCGGGACTAGAGGTTACCGGGGAGCTGTTTTTT.

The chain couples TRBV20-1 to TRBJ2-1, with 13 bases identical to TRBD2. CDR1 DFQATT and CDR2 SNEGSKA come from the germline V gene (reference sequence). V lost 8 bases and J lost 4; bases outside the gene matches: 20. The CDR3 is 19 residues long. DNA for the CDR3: TGCAGTTCTGTCGTGGGGGACACGACTAGCGGGAGGTTATACAATGAGCAGTTCTTC. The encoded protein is CSSVVGDTTSGRLYNEQFF.